A single sample gave rise to the 30 T cell receptor beta chains below, sequenced in a study of neurological immune-mediated disorders. TCRdb reprocessed the 5' RACE reads via MiXCR and lists one record per CDR3 protein. The data hold more than 35,000 distinct CDR3 sequences, with about 6.3% observed a single time. Sequencing was carried out using CD4+ T cells from blood. Source of these receptors: a woman aged 40-49 years in good health.

This clonotype was recorded at least ten times. The V call is TRBV7-3, the J call TRBJ1-1; perhaps TRBD1 as D (5 bases). The CDR3 runs 14 residues. With 0 bases removed from V and 3 bases from J, the gap between germline ends came to 8 bases. Germline V lookup: CDR1 SGHTA, CDR2 FQGTGA. The CDR3 region is CASSLTGADTEAFF. The CDR3 DNA sequence: TGTGCCAGCAGCTTAACTGGGGCGGACACTGAAGCTTTCTTT.

This clonotype appeared many times. The V call is TRBV7-6, the J call TRBJ1-6; 12 bases match TRBD1. Per the germline V gene, CDR1 is SGHVS and CDR2 is FNYEAQ. The CDR3 contains 15 residues. J gave up 8 bases and V 8 bases, and 7 bases lay outside the gene matches. CDR3 sequence reads: CASAPGQGAYSPLHF. In DNA, the CDR3 is TGTGCCAGCGCGCCGGGACAGGGGGCATATTCACCCCTCCACTTT.

This clonotype was recorded many times. This sequence joins TRBV5-1 and TRBJ2-1, with TRBD2 identical over 8 bases. CDR1 SGHRS and CDR2 YFSETQ come from the germline V gene. J was trimmed by 8 bases and V by 4 bases; bases with no gene match: 8. The CDR3 consists of 14 residues. The CDR3 is CASSPLAGGDEQFF. The CDR3 DNA reads as TGCGCCAGCAGCCCCCTAGCGGGCGGCGATGAGCAGTTCTTC.

In this sample, this clonotype turned up many times. The chain uses TRBV3-1 and TRBJ2-1; 8 nucleotides match TRBD1. J was trimmed by 8 bases and V by 6 bases; bases with no gene match: 9. The CDR3 covers 14 residues. The germline gives CDR1 LGHDT, CDR2 YNNKEL (reference sequence). DNA of the CDR3: TGTGCCAGCAGTCCCAGGGGGCCGGTGGATGAGCAGTTCTTC. Translated, it gives CASSPRGPVDEQFF.

This clonotype was seen at least ten times. The J gene is TRBJ2-3, the V gene TRBV5-1; 7 positions match TRBD1. The CDR3 totals 14 residues. Germline V CDR1 and CDR2: SGHRS, YFSETQ. Trimming removed 3 bases from V and 0 bases from J; junction bases left unmatched: 1. CDR3: CASSWDSSTDTQYF. Written as DNA, the CDR3 is TGCGCCAGCAGCTGGGACAGTAGCACAGATACGCAGTATTTT. The variable domain in full, completed from reference TRBV5-1 and TRBJ2-3, reads KAGVTQTPRYLIKTRGQQVTLSCSPISGHRSVSWYQQTPGQGLQFLFEYFSETQRNKGNFPGRFSGRQFSNSRSEMNVSTLELGDSALYLCASSWDSSTDTQYFGPGTRLTVL.

This clonotype appeared many times. The chain carries TRBV18 and TRBJ2-7; TRBD1 or TRBD2 may be the D gene (5 bases each). The CDR3 loop spans 13 amino acids. Trimming left V 3 bases short and J 7 bases short, with 13 bases between. CDR1 is KGHSH and CDR2 is LQKENI in the germline V gene. The CDR3 sequence: CASSPQGTGEQYF. In DNA, the CDR3 is TGTGCCAGCTCACCCCAGGGAACGGGGGAGCAGTACTTC.

In this sample, this clonotype turned up many times. J is TRBJ2-5 and V is TRBV14; D is unclear. The length of the CDR3 is 14 residues. The V and J ends lost 1 base and 6 bases respectively, with 12 bases between them. Looked up from germline, CDR1 is SGHDN and CDR2 is FVKESK. CDR3 nucleotides: TGTGCCAGCAGCCAAGGATGGCAGCCACAGACCCAGTACTTC. Amino acid sequence: CASSQGWQPQTQYF.

This clonotype was observed many times. The chain couples TRBV29-1 to TRBJ2-5, with D tentatively TRBD1 or TRBD2 (5 bases each). Germline V lookup: CDR1 SQVTM, CDR2 ANQGSEA. Trimming pared 7 bases from V and 4 bases from J, leaving 13 bases between. The CDR3 is 12 amino acids. The CDR3 spells CSGEGISETQYF. CDR3 nucleotide sequence: TGCAGCGGCGAGGGGATATCAGAGACCCAGTACTTC.

The table lists this clonotype with many counts. The J gene is TRBJ1-6, the V gene TRBV20-1, with 7 bases identical to TRBD1. The CDR3 spans 15 residues. V lost 0 bases to trimming and J lost 6 bases; unmatched junction nucleotides: 5. Per the germline V gene, CDR1 is DFQATT and CDR2 is SNEGSKA (reference sequence). CDR3 sequence (DNA): TGCAGTGCTAGAGATATCGAGGGGGCTAATTCACCCCTCCACTTT. Amino acid sequence: CSARDIEGANSPLHF.

Many counts were recorded for this clonotype. This rearrangement joins TRBV5-1 to TRBJ2-7; 9 bases map to TRBD1. In germline, CDR1 is SGHRS, CDR2 YFSETQ. Trimming removed 3 bases from V and 7 bases from J; junction bases left unmatched: 11. The CDR3 extends over 15 amino acids. The CDR3 DNA is TGCGCCAGCAGCTCGCGGGGACAGGGATACCAGGAGCAGTACTTC. Encoded protein: CASSSRGQGYQEQYF.

In this sample, this clonotype turned up many times. The chain couples TRBV6-5 to TRBJ1-3; D might be TRBD1 (5 bases). In germline, CDR1 is MNHEY, CDR2 SVGAGI. Trimming cost V 6 bases and J 8 bases, with 20 bases left between them. The CDR3 runs to 15 residues. CDR3 sequence reads: CASRPAGTGLDTIYF. The CDR3 DNA reads TGTGCCAGCAGACCTGCAGGGACGGGCCTGGACACCATATATTTT.

This clonotype was seen repeatedly, ten times or more. The chain employs TRBV6-5 and TRBJ1-4; D not resolved. From germline, CDR1 is MNHEY and CDR2 SVGAGI. The CDR3 is 12 residues long. With 4 bases removed from V and 6 bases from J, the gap between germline ends came to 6 bases. The CDR3 sequence: CASSSLDEKLFF. CDR3 sequence (DNA): TGTGCCAGCAGTTCCCTAGATGAAAAACTGTTTTTT.

In its sample, this clonotype was seen many times. The CDR3 region is CASSLLAANTGELFF. The CDR3 DNA sequence: TGTGCCAGCAGTTTACTAGCCGCGAACACCGGGGAGCTGTTTTTT. The chain joins TRBV28 to TRBJ2-2; possibly TRBD2 for D (5 bases). CDR1 is MDHEN, CDR2 SYDVKM, per germline. The CDR3 is made up of 15 amino acids. The V gene lost 2 bases and the J gene lost 0 bases, with 7 bases spanning the gap.

This clonotype came up many times. This chain uses TRBV7-9 with TRBJ2-5, with TRBD1 matching 7 bases. Germline V gene data show CDR1 as SEHNR and CDR2 as FQNEAQ (reference sequence). The CDR3 sequence is 16 residues long. Trimming cost V 3 bases and J 5 bases; bases outside gene matches: 12. CDR3: CASSLQTGFTSETQYF. CDR3 coding DNA: TGTGCCAGCAGCTTGCAGACAGGGTTCACGAGCGAGACCCAGTACTTC.

This clonotype appeared many times. For the CDR3, the DNA is TGTGCCAGCAGCTTAGAGGCTAGCGGGCGGAATGAGCAGTTCTTC. Translated, it gives CASSLEASGRNEQFF. The chain has TRBV7-3 and TRBJ2-1; 8 nucleotides align to TRBD2. The germline V gene encodes CDR1 SGHTA and CDR2 FQGTGA. V trimming: 2 bases; J trimming: 7 bases; junction bases outside the gene matches: 7. The CDR3 spans 15 residues.

This clonotype was counted ten times or more. The chain employs TRBV7-2 and TRBJ2-5; 9 nucleotides line up with TRBD2. Per the germline V gene, CDR1 is SGHTA and CDR2 is FQGNSA. The CDR3 has 17 amino acids. With 1 base clipped from V and 0 bases from J, the junction kept 6 bases outside the gene matches. The CDR3 sequence is CASSLGGAGGYQETQYF. DNA of the CDR3: TGTGCCAGCAGCTTAGGGGGTGCGGGAGGGTACCAAGAGACCCAGTACTTC.

In its sample, this clonotype was seen many times. The genes are TRBV11-2 and TRBJ2-5; 8 nucleotides agree with TRBD1. The germline V gene has CDR1 SGHAT and CDR2 FQNNGV. The CDR3 loop spans 16 amino acids. With 1 base clipped from V and 5 bases from J, the junction kept 9 bases outside the gene matches. CDR3 bases: TGTGCCAGCAGCTTAGCAGGCAGGGGGCGCCGGGAGACCCAGTACTTC. This codes for CASSLAGRGRRETQYF.

This clonotype has at least ten counts. The J gene is TRBJ2-7, the V gene TRBV28; TRBD1 is a possible D gene (5 bases). The germline CDR1 and CDR2 sequences are MDHEN and SYDVKM. This CDR3 has 16 amino acids. V was trimmed by 5 bases and J by 2 bases, leaving 19 bases between them. The CDR3 sequence: CASSPPDSARPYEQYF. CDR3 sequence (DNA): TGTGCCAGCAGTCCACCCGACAGCGCACGTCCCTACGAGCAGTACTTC.

The chain uses TRBV20-1 and TRBJ2-1, with D unclear. Trimming removed 1 base from V and 2 bases from J, with 9 bases in between. Germline V lookup: CDR1 DFQATT, CDR2 SNEGSKA (reference sequence). CDR3 length: 14 amino acids. The CDR3 DNA sequence: TGCAGTGCTAGAGGCGAGGTAGCCTACAATGAGCAGTTCTTC. This gives the protein CSARGEVAYNEQFF.

At least ten counts were recorded for this clonotype. This chain links TRBV11-2 with TRBJ2-5, with D hard to call. V lost 2 bases and J lost 6, with 10 bases in between. CDR1 and CDR2 from the germline V gene are SGHAT and FQNNGV. CDR3 length: 13 residues. In nucleotides, the CDR3 is TGTGCCAGCAGCTTATCAGGCAGTCAGACCCAGTACTTC. As protein: CASSLSGSQTQYF.

This clonotype has at least ten counts. CDR3 nucleotide sequence: TGTGCCAGCCAAGAGGTTGGGGAGACCCAGTACTTC. This translates into CASQEVGETQYF. This chain connects TRBV3-1 to TRBJ2-5, with D unresolved. Germline lookup yields CDR1 LGHDT and CDR2 YNNKEL (reference sequence). Between the trimmed V and J ends, which lost 8 bases and 5 bases, there was a span of 12 bases. The CDR3 sequence is 12 residues long.

This clonotype was seen only a few times. This chain links TRBV20-1 with TRBJ1-1, with a tentative D call TRBD1 (6 bases). The CDR3 is made up of 15 amino acids. CDR1 is DFQATT, CDR2 SNEGSKA, per germline (reference sequence). The V end was cut by 0 bases, the J end by 4 bases, with 15 bases between. DNA of the CDR3: TGCAGTGCTAGAGACGACGGCAGGGGCGGCACTGAAGCTTTCTTT. It translates to CSARDDGRGGTEAFF.

This clonotype was seen many times. This chain joins TRBV7-6 and TRBJ2-2; D is perhaps TRBD1 (6 bases). This CDR3 has 15 amino acids. The germline V gene has CDR1 SGHVS and CDR2 FNYEAQ. Between the trimmed V and J ends, which lost 1 base and 4 bases, there was a span of 10 bases. The chain's CDR3 is CASSLGGQPTGELFF. CDR3 nucleotides: TGTGCCAGCAGCTTAGGCGGACAGCCCACCGGGGAGCTGTTTTTT.

This clonotype appeared many times. The chain recombines TRBV20-1 with TRBJ2-3; maybe TRBD2 (5 bases). The CDR3 extends over 13 amino acids. Germline V gene sequence: CDR1 DFQATT, CDR2 SNEGSKA (reference sequence). With 3 bases removed from V and 1 base from J, the gap between germline ends came to 8 bases. CDR3 coding DNA: TGCAGTGCTAGCGGGGAGCGCACAGATACGCAGTATTTT. This codes for CSASGERTDTQYF.

The J gene is TRBJ2-7, the V gene TRBV28; D unresolved. Germline loops: CDR1 MDHEN, CDR2 SYDVKM. Trimming removed 11 bases at V and 0 bases at J, with 14 bases between. This CDR3 region has 13 residues. The CDR3 DNA follows: TGTGCCGCCGATGCAGGAAGCTCCTACGAGCAGTACTTC. It yields the protein CAADAGSSYEQYF.

This clonotype occurred many times. CDR3 region: CASRASSGQGSTGELFF. The CDR3 nucleotides read TGTGCCAGCAGGGCCTCCAGTGGACAGGGGAGCACCGGGGAGCTGTTTTTT. The chain couples TRBV12-3 or TRBV12-4 to TRBJ2-2; TRBD1 matches 9 bases. There are 17 residues in the CDR3. Trimming removed 6 bases from V and 4 bases from J; junction bases left unmatched: 12.

This clonotype has a handful of counts. The rearrangement joins TRBV20-1 to TRBJ2-2, with 11 bases matching TRBD1. The CDR3 sequence is 17 residues long. V gave up 0 bases and J gave up 6 bases; unmatched junction bases: 9. Germline values: CDR1 DFQATT, CDR2 SNEGSKA (reference sequence). CDR3 residues: CSARDLRTGGDAGELFF. The CDR3 nucleotides are TGCAGTGCTAGAGATCTCAGGACAGGGGGCGATGCCGGGGAGCTGTTTTTT.

At least ten counts were recorded for this clonotype. The V and J genes are TRBV5-4 and TRBJ2-3; D may correspond to TRBD1 or TRBD2 (5 bases each). Trimming cost V 4 bases and J 6 bases, with 18 bases left between them. The CDR3 covers 15 residues. Germline CDR1 SGHNT, CDR2 YYREEE (reference sequence). This CDR3 reads CASSDTGTPGDTQYF. CDR3 in DNA: TGTGCCAGCAGCGATACCGGGACCCCGGGGGATACGCAGTATTTT.

The V call is TRBV6-6, the J call TRBJ2-1; possibly TRBD1 for D (6 bases). Deletions cut 2 bases from V and 3 bases from J, with 8 bases between. The germline V gene encodes CDR1 MNHNY and CDR2 SVGAGI (reference sequence). This CDR3 has 14 amino acids. The CDR3 loop reads CASSYGQLYNEQFF. In DNA, the CDR3 is TGTGCCAGCAGTTACGGACAGCTCTACAATGAGCAGTTCTTC.

This chain joins TRBV15 and TRBJ2-1, with a weak D call TRBD1 (6 bases). The germline V gene encodes CDR1 LNHNV and CDR2 YYDKDF (reference sequence). V was pared by 1 base and J by 8 bases, with 12 bases between. This CDR3 is 14 amino acids long. The CDR3 is CATSRVGAGDEQFF. The CDR3 nucleotides are TGTGCCACCAGCAGAGTGGGGGCGGGCGATGAGCAGTTCTTC. The whole variable domain, remainder taken from reference TRBV15 and TRBJ2-1, is DAMVIQNPRYQVTQFGKPVTLSCSQTLNHNVMYWYQQKSSQAPKLLFHYYDKDFNNEADTPDNFQSRRPNTSFCFLDIRSPGLGDTAMYLCATSRVGAGDEQFFGPGTRLTVL.